Below are 32 T cell receptor beta chains sequenced from a single sample in a study of blood T cells in healthy people across ages. A second PCR of 7 to 11 cycles used a sample-barcoded 5' primer and a J-beta primer mix. Each CDR3 protein is one row after TCRdb ran MiXCR on the 5' RACE reads. The data show 1 million to 1.2 million distinct CDR3 sequences, under 40% seen once. Sequencing input: blood. Receptors were obtained from a man between 18 and 29 years old in good health.

This chain joins TRBV29-1 and TRBJ1-3, with unresolved D. The CDR3 spans 13 residues. Trimming stripped 4 bases from V and 0 bases from J, with 7 bases between. Looked up from germline, CDR1 is SQVTM and CDR2 is ANQGSEA. Written as DNA, the CDR3 is TGCAGCGTTGGGGTTGGCTCTGGAAACACCATATATTTT. Protein product: CSVGVGSGNTIYF.

This clonotype was detected a few times. The chain joins TRBV4-1 to TRBJ1-4; D not certain. Germline values: CDR1 MGHRA, CDR2 YSYEKL. Trimming took off 6 bases at V and 4 bases at J, with 12 bases between the two ends. The CDR3 is 14 residues long. CDR3 region: CASRRRLGNEKLFF. Here the CDR3 DNA reads TGCGCCAGCAGGCGACGACTGGGTAATGAAAAACTGTTTTTT.

The chain carries TRBV7-8 and TRBJ1-5; the D is unclear. Germline V lookup: CDR1 SGHVS, CDR2 FQNEAQ. Trimming pared 6 bases from V and 7 bases from J, leaving 13 bases between. There are 13 residues in the CDR3. The CDR3 DNA follows: TGTGCCAGCAGTTTGAGGTTTGAACAGCCCCAGCATTTT. This translates into CASSLRFEQPQHF.

This clonotype has only a few counts. The CDR3 here is CASSADSKETQYF. CDR3 nucleotides: TGCGCCAGCAGCGCGGACAGTAAAGAGACCCAGTACTTC. The J gene is TRBJ2-5, the V gene TRBV5-1; D may be TRBD1 (6 bases). CDR1 is SGHRS and CDR2 is YFSETQ in the germline V gene. This CDR3 is built from 13 residues. V lost 4 bases, J lost 3 bases, and 10 bases lay in between.

This rearrangement joins TRBV12-3 or TRBV12-4 to TRBJ2-3; TRBD1 agrees at 8 bases. With V trimmed by 4 bases and J by 2 bases, 11 bases remained unmatched. The CDR3 consists of 17 residues. The CDR3 loop reads CASSSARGPWITDTQYF. Here the CDR3 DNA reads TGTGCCAGCAGTTCCGCCAGGGGGCCGTGGATCACAGATACGCAGTATTTT.

The chain links TRBV5-8 to TRBJ2-1, with unresolved D. CDR1 and CDR2 (germline): SGHTS, YDEGEE. The V and J ends lost 2 bases and 1 base respectively, with 10 bases between them. The CDR3 is 15 residues long. CDR3 residues: CASSLFSGSYNEQFF. CDR3 in DNA: TGTGCCAGCAGCTTATTTTCGGGTTCCTACAATGAGCAGTTCTTC.

This clonotype was found once. The chain links TRBV5-1 to TRBJ1-3; TRBD1 is a possible D gene (5 bases). Trimming left V 0 bases short and J 0 bases short, with 16 bases between. This CDR3 region has 18 residues. Looked up from germline, CDR1 is SGHRS and CDR2 is YFSETQ. The CDR3 DNA reads as TGCGCCAGCAGCTTGGCCAAGGGAAGTAGGGGCTCTGGAAACACCATATATTTT. Translating gives CASSLAKGSRGSGNTIYF.

This clonotype was counted at least ten times. The chain has TRBV4-1 and TRBJ1-2; unclear D gene. Germline CDR1 is MGHRA and CDR2 is YSYEKL. The CDR3 has 18 residues. Deletions cut 1 base from V and 8 bases from J, with 26 bases between. CDR3 bases: TGCGCCAGCAGCCAAGTAGCTTTTCGTAAAGGGTTGGAGTTCGGCTACACCTTC. Amino acid sequence: CASSQVAFRKGLEFGYTF.

This clonotype has more than one count but fewer than ten. This chain connects TRBV14 to TRBJ2-3; D remains unclear. Germline V gene lookup returns CDR1 SGHDN and CDR2 FVKESK. The V gene lost 1 base and the J gene lost 0 bases, with 14 bases spanning the gap. The CDR3 extends over 17 amino acids. In nucleotides, the CDR3 is TGTGCCAGCAGCCAAGTTCTGCCCCTTGCTAGCACAGATACGCAGTATTTT. Translating it yields CASSQVLPLASTDTQYF.

The chain employs TRBV7-3 and TRBJ1-1; D unclear. V shed 1 base and J shed 5 bases, with 11 bases lying between them. Germline V gene sequence: CDR1 SGHTA, CDR2 FQGTGA. The CDR3 covers 14 residues. CDR3 DNA sequence: TGTGCCAGCAGCTTAAAAGCCTCGGGGACTGAAGCTTTCTTT. Amino acid sequence: CASSLKASGTEAFF.

This clonotype was observed a handful of times. CDR3 sequence (DNA): TGTGCCAGCAGTGAAGAGGGGTTTGGCAATTCACCCCTCCACTTT. As protein: CASSEEGFGNSPLHF. The rearrangement links TRBV6-1 to TRBJ1-6; weak D call: TRBD1 (5 bases). CDR3 length: 15 amino acids. Germline CDR1 and CDR2: MNHNS and SASEGT. The V gene lost 1 base and the J gene lost 7 bases, with 11 bases spanning the gap.

The chain links TRBV4-3 to TRBJ2-1; 10 bases line up with TRBD2. This CDR3 comprises 18 residues. Trimming at V came to 0 bases and at J to 10 bases, leaving 15 bases not matched to a gene. Germline loops: CDR1 LGHNA, CDR2 YSLEER. This CDR3 reads CASSQENLAGALSYEQFF. CDR3 nucleotides: TGCGCCAGCAGCCAAGAGAACCTAGCGGGGGCCCTCTCCTACGAGCAGTTCTTC.

Here the CDR3 reads CSVESMRGAGNIQYF. CDR3 in DNA: TGCAGCGTTGAGAGTATGAGGGGGGCGGGAAACATTCAGTACTTC. The chain is built from TRBV29-1 and TRBJ2-7, with D perhaps matching TRBD1 or TRBD2 (6 bases each). The last part of the DNA fits TRBJ2-4 better; the J call may be wrong. The CDR3 is 15 residues long. From germline, CDR1 is SQVTM and CDR2 ANQGSEA.

V gene TRBV10-3 combines with J gene TRBJ1-5; the D is unclear. Germline-derived CDR1 and CDR2 are ENHRY and SYGVKD. The CDR3 loop spans 13 amino acids. Trimming shortened V by 3 bases and J by 2 bases, and 5 bases separated the two germline ends. This CDR3 reads CAISDHRNQPQHF. In nucleotides, the CDR3 is TGTGCCATCAGTGACCATCGCAATCAGCCCCAGCATTTT.

The V and J genes are TRBV3-1 and TRBJ1-2; no clear D gene. V was pared by 7 bases and J by 2 bases, with 17 bases between. This CDR3 is 15 amino acids long. Germline loops: CDR1 LGHDT, CDR2 YNNKEL (reference sequence). CDR3 coding DNA: TGTGCCAGCACCTATAGTGGCCTAAGGAACTATGGCTACACCTTC. It encodes CASTYSGLRNYGYTF.

This clonotype was detected a few times. The V call is TRBV27, the J call TRBJ2-4; D may be TRBD1 or TRBD2 (5 bases each). Germline V lookup: CDR1 MNHEY, CDR2 SMNVEV (reference sequence). The CDR3 loop spans 12 amino acids. The V and J ends lost 3 bases and 9 bases respectively, with 9 bases between them. The CDR3 bases are TGTGCCAGCAGTTTGGGGGACGGCATTCAGTACTTC. Its protein is CASSLGDGIQYF.

This clonotype was counted many times. The genes are TRBV7-2 and TRBJ1-2; D gene ambiguous. Germline CDR1 is SGHTA and CDR2 is FQGNSA. The CDR3 length is 14 residues. The V and J ends lost 5 bases and 0 bases respectively, with 10 bases between them. The CDR3 sequence: CASSAGLTNYGYTF. In nucleotides, the CDR3 is TGTGCCAGCAGCGCCGGATTAACTAACTATGGCTACACCTTC.

A single count supports this clonotype. The chain combines TRBV7-8 with TRBJ2-5; D unclear. Germline V lookup: CDR1 SGHVS, CDR2 FQNEAQ. The germline V and J ends were trimmed by 6 bases and 1 base, with 12 bases remaining between them. The CDR3 extends over 14 amino acids. CDR3 amino acids: CASSPRRVQETQYF. DNA for the CDR3: TGTGCCAGCAGTCCCCGTCGGGTCCAAGAGACCCAGTACTTC.

A few counts support this clonotype. V and J are TRBV29-1 and TRBJ2-3, with 7 bases aligning to TRBD1. Germline trimming cut 6 bases from V and 4 bases from J; bases unmatched to any gene: 10. Germline V gene lookup returns CDR1 SQVTM and CDR2 ANQGSEA. The CDR3 length is 14 residues. In nucleotides, the CDR3 is TGCAGCGTCCAAATACAGGGGTTCGCAGATACGCAGTATTTT. Its protein is CSVQIQGFADTQYF.

This clonotype was observed a few times. This sequence joins TRBV12-3 or TRBV12-4 and TRBJ2-3, with 8 bases identical to TRBD1. This CDR3 region has 14 residues. The trim removed 5 bases at V and 3 bases at J, leaving 4 bases unmatched. Here the CDR3 reads CASSTGDRTDTQYF. CDR3 nucleotides: TGTGCCAGCAGTACAGGGGACAGGACAGATACGCAGTATTTT.

The chain recombines TRBV10-3 with TRBJ2-1; no clear D. The J call is doubtful: the DNA matches TRBJ2-7 better. The CDR3 is made up of 15 amino acids. Germline CDR1 is ENHRY and CDR2 is SYGVKD. The CDR3 sequence: CAISDMERSYNEQYF. CDR3 nucleotides: TGTGCCATCAGTGACATGGAAAGGTCCTACAATGAGCAGTACTTC.

This clonotype was observed once. The chain uses TRBV4-3 and TRBJ1-1; TRBD1 might be the D (5 bases). There are 18 residues in the CDR3. In germline, CDR1 is LGHNA, CDR2 YSLEER. The V end lost 0 bases, the J end lost 1 base, and 18 bases lay between the germline ends. CDR3 amino acids: CASSQDEGQGVRNTEAFF. The CDR3 region has the DNA TGCGCCAGCAGCCAAGATGAGGGGCAGGGAGTGAGGAACACTGAAGCTTTCTTT.

Only a few counts were recorded for this clonotype. This chain uses TRBV7-2 with TRBJ1-4; 12 bases fit TRBD1. Germline CDR1 SGHTA, CDR2 FQGNSA. The V segment lost 4 bases and the J segment 7 bases; nucleotides outside the gene matches: 10. The CDR3 is 17 residues long. CDR3 in amino acids: CASSSRLPGQGAEKLFF. The CDR3 DNA reads as TGTGCCAGCAGCTCCCGACTTCCGGGACAGGGGGCTGAAAAACTGTTTTTT.

Written as DNA, the CDR3 is TGTGCCAGCTCATCGGAGAGGGGTGAGCAGTTCTTC. Translation gives CASSSERGEQFF. The chain carries TRBV18 and TRBJ2-1, with D perhaps TRBD1 or TRBD2 (5 bases each). This CDR3 comprises 12 residues. CDR1 is KGHSH, CDR2 LQKENI, per germline. V gave up 5 bases and J gave up 9 bases, with 11 bases separating them.

This chain joins TRBV7-8 and TRBJ2-6; 10 nucleotides agree with TRBD1. The germline V gene encodes CDR1 SGHVS and CDR2 FQNEAQ. V lost 1 base and J lost 7; bases outside the gene matches: 10. This CDR3 has 18 residues. The CDR3 DNA follows: TGTGCCAGCAGCTTAGTTGGGACAGGGGTACTTGGAGCCAACGTCCTGACTTTC. Residues: CASSLVGTGVLGANVLTF.

The sample holds a few counts of this clonotype. The genes are TRBV28 and TRBJ2-5; tentative D call: TRBD1 (5 bases). Trimming took off 5 bases at V and 4 bases at J, with 17 bases between the two ends. Germline CDR1 reads MDHEN; CDR2 reads SYDVKM. This CDR3 region has 15 residues. The CDR3 region has the DNA TGTGCCAGCAGTAAATATCACAGGCTGGGAGAGACCCAGTACTTC. Protein product: CASSKYHRLGETQYF. Supplemented by reference TRBV28 and TRBJ2-5, the full variable domain reads DVKVTQSSRYLVKRTGEKVFLECVQDMDHENMFWYRQDPGLGLRLIYFSYDVKMKEKGDIPEGYSVSREKKERFSLILESASTNQTSMYLCASSKYHRLGETQYFGPGTRLLVL.

V and J are TRBV7-9 and TRBJ1-5; D is uncertain. Germline assignment: CDR1 SEHNR and CDR2 FQNEAQ (reference sequence). V lost 4 bases to trimming and J lost 4 bases, with 20 bases between them. The CDR3 consists of 17 residues. CDR3 residues: CASSSSITGFLNQPQHF. In nucleotides, the CDR3 is TGTGCCAGCAGCTCCTCGATTACGGGGTTCTTAAATCAGCCCCAGCATTTT.

This clonotype showed up just a few times. In DNA form, the CDR3 reads TGTGCCAGCAGTTTGTGGGCTAGCGGGGACCAAGAGACCCAGTACTTC. Its protein product is CASSLWASGDQETQYF. This rearrangement joins TRBV27 to TRBJ2-5, with 9 bases lining up with TRBD2. V lost 3 bases, J lost 0 bases, and 5 bases stayed unmatched. Germline V gene data show CDR1 as MNHEY and CDR2 as SMNVEV (reference sequence). This CDR3 is built from 16 residues.

This rearrangement joins TRBV2 to TRBJ2-1, with 7 bases lining up with TRBD2. Germline V gene data show CDR1 as SNHLY and CDR2 as FYNNEI. The CDR3 consists of 14 residues. V lost 7 bases and J lost 4; bases outside the gene matches: 7. The CDR3 nucleotides are TGTGCCAGCAAAGGACTAGGGGTTTACAATGAGCAGTTCTTC. Amino acid sequence: CASKGLGVYNEQFF.

This chain connects TRBV6-5 to TRBJ1-1; D perhaps matches TRBD1 (5 bases). The V and J ends lost 2 bases and 5 bases respectively, with 18 bases between them. From germline, CDR1 is MNHEY and CDR2 SVGAGI. CDR3 length equals 16 residues. The CDR3 DNA reads as TGTGCCAGCAGTTACGAGACAGTTCCGGTTCCTACTGAAGCTTTCTTT. It encodes CASSYETVPVPTEAFF.

The chain joins TRBV28 to TRBJ2-5; D possibly matches TRBD1 or TRBD2 (6 bases each). This CDR3 is built from 14 residues. Germline loops: CDR1 MDHEN, CDR2 SYDVKM. The ends were cut back, 1 base at V and 4 bases at J, with 10 bases in the middle. CDR3 in DNA: TGTGCCAGCAGTTTATCGGGGGCTGGAGAGACCCAGTACTTC. This translates into CASSLSGAGETQYF.

The V and J genes are TRBV27 and TRBJ2-7, with a tentative D call TRBD1 (5 bases). The CDR3 totals 15 residues. Between the trimmed V and J ends, which lost 0 bases and 2 bases, there was a span of 11 bases. In germline, CDR1 is MNHEY, CDR2 SMNVEV (reference sequence). CDR3: CASSLSGQSPYEQYF. The CDR3 region has the DNA TGTGCCAGCAGTTTATCGGGGCAGTCCCCCTACGAGCAGTACTTC.